This entry features one T cell receptor (beta chain) sequence. Its target is unknown. Per the germline V gene, CDR1 is SGHDN and CDR2 is FVKESK. V shed 3 bases and J 6 bases; nucleotides not matched to a gene: 7. The CDR3 totals 16 residues. Measured with immunoSEQ multiplex PCR; TCRdb has only the in-frame clones, and not every one. The sample lists 35,000 to 50,000 clones, approximately 91% occurring once. Collection of blood occurred at baseline, at cycle 4 day 1, and at cycle 7 day 1. The source of the sample is a study of OX40 agonist ivuxolimab in advanced cancers. Study as a whole: The study treated patients with ivuxolimab, an agonistic anti-OX40 (CD134) antibody.

The study's findings and limits: Circulating CD4+ and CD8+ T cells showed clonal expansion by week 6 at 0.1 to 3.0 mg/kg. Some patients without response likewise showed low normalized clonal expansion.

This receptor was obtained from an adult with an advanced solid tumor such as melanoma, head and neck, liver or kidney cancer. Here the sequenced sample was CD4+ or CD8+ T cells sorted from blood, taken in a trial of the OX40 agonist ivuxolimab. The V and J genes are TRBV14 and TRBJ2-3; 12 bases agree with TRBD2. DNA for the CDR3: TGTGCCAGCAGCCAGGCACTAGCGGGAGGTGAGGATACGCAGTATTTT. This gives the protein CASSQALAGGEDTQYF.